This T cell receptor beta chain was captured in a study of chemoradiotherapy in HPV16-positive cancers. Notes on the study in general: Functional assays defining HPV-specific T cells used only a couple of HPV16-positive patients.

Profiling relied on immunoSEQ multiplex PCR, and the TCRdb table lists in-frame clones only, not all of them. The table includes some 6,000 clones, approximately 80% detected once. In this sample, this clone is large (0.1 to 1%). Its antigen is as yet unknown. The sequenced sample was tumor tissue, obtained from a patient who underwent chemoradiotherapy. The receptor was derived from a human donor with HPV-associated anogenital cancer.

DNA for the CDR3: TGTGCCAGCATCCTGGGATATGGGACGCAGCTGGAAAACACCATATATTTT. Translation: CASILGYGTQLENTIYF. The V and J genes are TRBV2 and TRBJ1-3; D perhaps matches TRBD1 (5 bases). The germline V gene has CDR1 SNHLY and CDR2 FYNNEI. The CDR3 runs 17 residues. V was pared by 7 bases and J by 6 bases, with 25 bases between.